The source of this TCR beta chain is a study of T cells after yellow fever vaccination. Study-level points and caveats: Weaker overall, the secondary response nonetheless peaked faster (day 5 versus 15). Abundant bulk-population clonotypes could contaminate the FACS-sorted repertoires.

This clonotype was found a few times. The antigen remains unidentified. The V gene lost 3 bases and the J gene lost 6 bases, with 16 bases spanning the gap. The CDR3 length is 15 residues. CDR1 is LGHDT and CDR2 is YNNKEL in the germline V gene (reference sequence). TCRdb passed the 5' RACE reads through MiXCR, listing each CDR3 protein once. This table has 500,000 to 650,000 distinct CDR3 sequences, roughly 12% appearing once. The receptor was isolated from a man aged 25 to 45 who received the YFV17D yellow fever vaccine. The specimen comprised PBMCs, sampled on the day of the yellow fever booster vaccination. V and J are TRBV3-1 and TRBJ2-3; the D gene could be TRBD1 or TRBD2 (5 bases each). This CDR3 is CASSHPPGRWDTQYF. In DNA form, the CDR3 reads TGTGCCAGCAGCCACCCCCCGGGACGATGGGATACGCAGTATTTT.